The source of this T cell receptor (beta chain) is a study of cytomegalovirus exposure and HLA in healthy donors. Trimming cost V 4 bases and J 6 bases, with 13 bases left between them. CDR1 MNHNY and CDR2 SVGAGI come from the germline V gene (reference sequence). The CDR3 runs to 14 residues. This clone was seen a handful of times. Primers included in the PCR were 60 Vbeta and 13 Jbeta primers. Original processing notes: Roughly 73 million unique TCR beta chains, roughly 11 million of them shared, were counted by a later analysis. Using immunoSEQ multiplex PCR, the repertoire was profiled, and TCRdb retains in-frame clones only, with some absent. V and J calls and clone size are copied from that table; D and trimming were computed from the DNA. This table has about 130,000 clones, more than 65% appearing once.

The clonotype comes from a woman between 55 and 75 years old in good health and CMV-seropositive. V and J are TRBV6-6 and TRBJ1-5; maybe TRBD1 (6 bases). The sample comprised PBMCs. The chain's CDR3 is CASSLGGDAQPQHF. CDR3 bases: TGTGCCAGCAGTTTAGGGGGGGACGCTCAGCCCCAGCATTTT.